This T cell receptor beta chain comes out of a study of regulatory T cells in long-lasting Graves disease. Combining iRepertoire HTBI primers with Arm-PCR of CDR3 regions, the authors built TCR beta libraries. TCRdb reprocessed the multiplex PCR reads with MiXCR, giving one entry per CDR3 protein. The sample includes some 600,000 distinct CDR3 sequences, around 15% of them seen just once. Germline V gene data show CDR1 as SGDLS and CDR2 as YYNGEE. The V end lost 4 bases, the J end lost 5 bases, and 18 bases lay between the germline ends. The CDR3 runs to 16 residues. Documented time point: newly diagnosed GD, antithyroid drugs for less than 3 months. Following extraction of RNA from PBMCs, that RNA was used to make the TCR library. These data were also reused for a study on T cells in Graves' hyperthyroidism and ophthalmopathy.

This clonotype was sampled from a man aged 18 to 30 with Graves disease. Sequencing used peripheral blood mononuclear cells (PBMCs), obtained at new diagnosis, from a patient treated with antithyroid drugs. The chain carries TRBV9 and TRBJ1-4, with unresolved D. The CDR3 DNA reads as TGTGCCAGCAGCCCCGACTTGGGTTCCAGCAATGAAAAACTGTTTTTT. Translation gives CASSPDLGSSNEKLFF.